The sequence of this T cell receptor beta chain was determined in a study of T cells in Graves' hyperthyroidism and ophthalmopathy. Researchers amplified the TCR beta CDR3 regions from RNA transcripts. Carried out on the TCR CDR3, a first-round RT-PCR used the HTBI primer set. Via MiXCR, TCRdb re-called the multiplex PCR reads, giving one row per CDR3 protein. The profile shows 500,000 to 650,000 distinct CDR3 sequences, around 43% of them singletons. In regard to this clonotype: Its antigen is still unknown.

General study results and limits: The blood repertoire included most of the expanded thyroid clonotypes above 0.001.

Source material: peripheral blood or thyroid tissue (not recorded which). The sequence came from an adult woman with Graves' disease, either hyperthyroidism or ophthalmopathy (not recorded which).

DNA of the CDR3: TGCAGTGCTAGCGTTGACAGGAATGGCTACACCTTC. Translating it yields CSASVDRNGYTF. The V call is TRBV20-1, the J call TRBJ1-2; possible D gene TRBD1, 6 bases. CDR1 and CDR2 from the germline V gene are DFQATT and SNEGSKA (reference sequence). Trimming took 3 bases from V and 6 from J, leaving 11 bases between them. The CDR3 consists of 12 residues.